Reported below is one T cell receptor beta chain. There is no known antigen for this receptor. No base-level quality is on record; no much larger clone is a single base apart. This record belongs to a study of technical replicates of blood from four donors (TCRdb year 2017). The library was obtained by the immunoSEQ multiplex PCR assay. In its TCRdb copy, this immuneACCESS table keeps in-frame sequences only and misses some clones. Where compared with another copy, unresolved V genes explain less than half of these, and the others have no known cause. Recorded for this sample are tens of thousands of clones; just under 95% of them occurred a single time. The top ten constitute 0.41% of the sample. The receptor comes from a human donor in good health. Sequenced material: T cells isolated from PBMCs.

In nucleotides, the sequence is TGTGCCAGTACAATGGGGCAAAACTATGGCTACACCTTC. Its amino acids are CASTMGQNYGYTF. The rearranged chain carries TRBV19 and TRBJ1-2, and the D gene may be TRBD1, 5 bases matching. From the cysteine through the phenylalanine, the CDR3 covers 13 amino acids. The CDR3 DNA has 39 bases and is translated from base 1. V gives up 7 bases and J gives up 2 bases, and the segment between their germline ends measures 11 bases. CDR1 is given as LNHDA and CDR2 as SQIVND, both from the germline V gene (reference sequence).